This TCR beta chain appears in the sequencing data of a study of response to subunit inactivated influenza vaccine. Whole-study results and caveats: Few additional T cells are recruited per seasonal influenza vaccination, authors suggested.

This clonotype was found a few times. Antigen: not known. TCRdb reprocessed the RT-PCR reads via MiXCR and lists one record per CDR3 protein. The sample holds roughly 780,000 distinct CDR3 sequences; around 20% are singletons and the top ten take approximately 11%. The TCR originated in a man over 45 who received an inactivated influenza vaccine. The sequenced sample was PBMCs from blood, obtained roughly 5 days after vaccination.

The CDR3 is CASSFGQGSNYGYTF. In nucleotides, the CDR3 is TGTGCCAGCAGCTTCGGACAGGGCTCTAACTATGGCTACACCTTC. The rearrangement links TRBV7-2 to TRBJ1-2; 8 positions agree with TRBD1. CDR1 is SGHTA and CDR2 is FQGNSA in the germline V gene. V shed 3 bases, J shed 0 bases, and the junction held 3 bases outside the gene matches. This CDR3 comprises 15 residues.